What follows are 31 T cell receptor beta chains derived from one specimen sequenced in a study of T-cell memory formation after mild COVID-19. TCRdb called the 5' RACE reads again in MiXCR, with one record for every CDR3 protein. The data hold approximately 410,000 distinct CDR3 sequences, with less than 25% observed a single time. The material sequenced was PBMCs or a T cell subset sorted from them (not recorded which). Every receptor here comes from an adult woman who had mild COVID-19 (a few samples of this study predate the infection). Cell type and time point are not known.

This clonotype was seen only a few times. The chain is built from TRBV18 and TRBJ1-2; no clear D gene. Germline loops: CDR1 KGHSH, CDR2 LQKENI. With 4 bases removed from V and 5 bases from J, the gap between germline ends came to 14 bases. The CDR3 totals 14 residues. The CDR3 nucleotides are TGTGCCAGCTCACTCGACTCCCGACTTTATGGCTACACCTTC. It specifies CASSLDSRLYGYTF.

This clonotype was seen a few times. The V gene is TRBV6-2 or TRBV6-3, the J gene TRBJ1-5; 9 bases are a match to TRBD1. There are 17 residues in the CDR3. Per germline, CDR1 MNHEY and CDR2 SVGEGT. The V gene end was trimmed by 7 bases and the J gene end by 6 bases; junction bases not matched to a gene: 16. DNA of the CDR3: TGTGCCAGCAATCCGGGGACAGGGAGGGGGTTTGCTCAGCCCCAGCATTTT. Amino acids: CASNPGTGRGFAQPQHF.

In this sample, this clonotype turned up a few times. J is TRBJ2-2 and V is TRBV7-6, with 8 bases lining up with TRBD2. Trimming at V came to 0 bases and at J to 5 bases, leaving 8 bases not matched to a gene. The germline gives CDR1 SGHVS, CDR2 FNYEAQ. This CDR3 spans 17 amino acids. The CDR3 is CASSLALREDRTGELFF. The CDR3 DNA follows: TGTGCCAGCAGCTTAGCACTGCGGGAGGACAGAACCGGGGAGCTGTTTTTT.

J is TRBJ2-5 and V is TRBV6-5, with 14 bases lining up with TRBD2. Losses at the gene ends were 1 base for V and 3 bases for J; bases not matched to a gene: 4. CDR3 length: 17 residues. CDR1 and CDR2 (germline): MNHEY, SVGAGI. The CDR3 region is CASSYYAGLAGEETQYF. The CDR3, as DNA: TGTGCCAGCAGTTACTACGCGGGACTAGCGGGAGAAGAGACCCAGTACTTC.

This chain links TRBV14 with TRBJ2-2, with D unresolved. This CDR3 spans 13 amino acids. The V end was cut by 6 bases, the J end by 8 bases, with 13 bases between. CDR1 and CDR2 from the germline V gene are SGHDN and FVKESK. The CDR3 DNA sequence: TGTGCCAGCAGTCAACAAGCGTCGGGGGAGCTGTTTTTT. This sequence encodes CASSQQASGELFF.

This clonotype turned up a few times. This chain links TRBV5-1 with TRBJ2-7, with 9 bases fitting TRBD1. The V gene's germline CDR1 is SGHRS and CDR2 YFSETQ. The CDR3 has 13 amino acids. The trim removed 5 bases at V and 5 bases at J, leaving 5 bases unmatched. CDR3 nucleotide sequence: TGCGCCAGCAGGGACAGGGGCCATCACGAGCAGTACTTC. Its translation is CASRDRGHHEQYF.

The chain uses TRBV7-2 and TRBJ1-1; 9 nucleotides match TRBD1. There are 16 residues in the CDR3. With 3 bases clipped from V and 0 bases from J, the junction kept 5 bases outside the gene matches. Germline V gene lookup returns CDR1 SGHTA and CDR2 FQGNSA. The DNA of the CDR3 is TGTGCCAGCAGCTTTCGGGGGACAGGGATGAACACTGAAGCTTTCTTT. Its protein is CASSFRGTGMNTEAFF.

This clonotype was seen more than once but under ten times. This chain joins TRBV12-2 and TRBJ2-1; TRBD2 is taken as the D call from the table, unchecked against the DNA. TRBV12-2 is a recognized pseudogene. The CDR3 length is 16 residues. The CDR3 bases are TGTGCAAGTCGCCAATCACCGGGAGGACAGTACAATGAGCAGTTCTTC. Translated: CASRQSPGGQYNEQFF.

CDR3 loop: CASSLGYGQVAFF. The CDR3 DNA is TGTGCCAGCAGCTTAGGATACGGGCAGGTAGCTTTCTTT. The V and J genes are TRBV11-2 and TRBJ1-1; the D is unclear. Trimming cost V 1 base and J 10 bases, with 13 bases left between them. Germline V gene data show CDR1 as SGHAT and CDR2 as FQNNGV. The length of the CDR3 is 13 residues.

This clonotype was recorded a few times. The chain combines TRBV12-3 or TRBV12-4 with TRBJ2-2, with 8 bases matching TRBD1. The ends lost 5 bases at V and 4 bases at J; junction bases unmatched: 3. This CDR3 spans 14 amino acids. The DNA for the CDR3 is TGTGCCAGCAGTGCGGACAGGGTCACCGGGGAGCTGTTTTTT. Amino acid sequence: CASSADRVTGELFF.

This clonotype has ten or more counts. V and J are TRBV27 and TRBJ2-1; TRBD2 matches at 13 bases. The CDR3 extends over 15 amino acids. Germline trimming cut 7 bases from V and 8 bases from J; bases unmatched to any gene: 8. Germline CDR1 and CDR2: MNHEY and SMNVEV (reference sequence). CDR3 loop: CASTPGLAGVYEQFF. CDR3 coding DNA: TGTGCCAGCACCCCAGGACTAGCGGGAGTGTATGAGCAGTTCTTC.

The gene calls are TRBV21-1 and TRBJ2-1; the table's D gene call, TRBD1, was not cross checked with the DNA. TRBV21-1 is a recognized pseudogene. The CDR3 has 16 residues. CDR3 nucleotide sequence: TGTGCCAGCAGCGGCCTTGGGGACAGGGCTTACAATGAGCAGTTCTTC. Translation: CASSGLGDRAYNEQFF.

Here the CDR3 DNA reads TGTGCCAGCTCACCACAAAAAGGGAACACTGAAGCTTTCTTT. Translating gives CASSPQKGNTEAFF. The rearrangement joins TRBV18 to TRBJ1-1, with D hard to call. The germline V and J ends were trimmed by 1 base and 1 base, with 7 bases remaining between them. This CDR3 comprises 14 residues. Per the germline V gene, CDR1 is KGHSH and CDR2 is LQKENI. Supplemented by reference TRBV18 and TRBJ1-1, the full variable domain reads NAGVMQNPRHLVRRRGQEARLRCSPMKGHSHVYWYRQLPEEGLKFMVYLQKENIIDESGMPKERFSAEFPKEGPSILRIQQVVRGDSAAYFCASSPQKGNTEAFFGQGTRLTVV.

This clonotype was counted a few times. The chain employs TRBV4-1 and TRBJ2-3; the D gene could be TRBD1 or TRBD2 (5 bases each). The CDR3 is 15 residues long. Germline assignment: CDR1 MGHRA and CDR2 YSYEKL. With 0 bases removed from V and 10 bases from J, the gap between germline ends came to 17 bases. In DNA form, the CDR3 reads TGCGCCAGCAGCCAAGATTCCGGGACCCCAGCTCCGCAGTATTTT. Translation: CASSQDSGTPAPQYF.

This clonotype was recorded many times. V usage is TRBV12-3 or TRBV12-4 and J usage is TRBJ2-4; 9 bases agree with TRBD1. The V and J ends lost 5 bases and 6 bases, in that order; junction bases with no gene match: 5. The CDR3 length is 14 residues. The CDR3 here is CASSLPGQGNIQYF. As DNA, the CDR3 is TGTGCCAGCAGTCTCCCGGGACAGGGAAACATTCAGTACTTC.

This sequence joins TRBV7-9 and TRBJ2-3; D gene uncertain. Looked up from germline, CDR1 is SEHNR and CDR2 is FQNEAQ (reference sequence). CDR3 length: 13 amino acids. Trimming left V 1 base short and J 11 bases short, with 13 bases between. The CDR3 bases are TGTGCCAGCAGCTTAGAGACGCCGGCAGGGCAGTATTTT. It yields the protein CASSLETPAGQYF.

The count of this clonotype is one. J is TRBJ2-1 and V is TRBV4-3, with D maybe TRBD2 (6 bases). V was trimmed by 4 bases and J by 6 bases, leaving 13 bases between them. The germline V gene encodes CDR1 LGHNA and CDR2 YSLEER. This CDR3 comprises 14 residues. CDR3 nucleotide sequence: TGCGCCAGCAGCCCCCCCGCGGGACCCAATGAGCAGTTCTTC. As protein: CASSPPAGPNEQFF.

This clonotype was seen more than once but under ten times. CDR3 sequence: CASQSYNEQFF. In DNA form, the CDR3 reads TGTGCTAGTCAGTCCTACAATGAGCAGTTCTTC. V is TRBV19 and J is TRBJ2-1; no firm D call. The CDR3 runs 11 residues. CDR1 and CDR2 from the germline V gene are LNHDA and SQIVND (reference sequence).

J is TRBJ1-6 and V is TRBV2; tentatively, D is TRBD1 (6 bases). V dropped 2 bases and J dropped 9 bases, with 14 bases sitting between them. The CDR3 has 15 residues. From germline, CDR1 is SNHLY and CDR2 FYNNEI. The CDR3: CASSEWGARLSPLHF. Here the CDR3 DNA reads TGTGCCAGCAGTGAATGGGGGGCCCGTCTTTCACCCCTCCACTTT.

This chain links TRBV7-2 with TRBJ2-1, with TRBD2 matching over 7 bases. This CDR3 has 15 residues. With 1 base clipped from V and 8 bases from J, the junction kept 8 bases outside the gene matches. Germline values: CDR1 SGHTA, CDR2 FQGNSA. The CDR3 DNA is TGTGCCAGCAGCTTAGTTGGCGGGAGAATCGATGAGCAGTTCTTC. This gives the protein CASSLVGGRIDEQFF. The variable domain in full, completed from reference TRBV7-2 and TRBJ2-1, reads GAGVSQSPSNKVTEKGKDVELRCDPISGHTALYWYRQSLGQGLEFLIYFQGNSAPDKSGLPSDRFSAERTGGSVSTLTIQRTQQEDSAVYLCASSLVGGRIDEQFFGPGTRLTVL.

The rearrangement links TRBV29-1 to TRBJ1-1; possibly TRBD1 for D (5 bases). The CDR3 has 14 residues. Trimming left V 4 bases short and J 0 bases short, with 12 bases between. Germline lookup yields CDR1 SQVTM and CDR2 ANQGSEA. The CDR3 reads CSVAPGAVNTEAFF. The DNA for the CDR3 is TGCAGCGTTGCCCCCGGGGCGGTGAACACTGAAGCTTTCTTT.

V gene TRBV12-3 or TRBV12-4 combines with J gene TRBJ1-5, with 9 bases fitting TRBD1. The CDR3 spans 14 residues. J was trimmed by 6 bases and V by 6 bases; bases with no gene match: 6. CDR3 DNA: TGTGCCAGCAGGCTGGACAGGGGTAGTCAGCCCCAGCATTTT. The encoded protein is CASRLDRGSQPQHF.

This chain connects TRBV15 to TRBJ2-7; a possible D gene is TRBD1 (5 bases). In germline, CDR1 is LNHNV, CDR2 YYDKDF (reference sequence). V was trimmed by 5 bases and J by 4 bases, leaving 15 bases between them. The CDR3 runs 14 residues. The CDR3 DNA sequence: TGTGCCACCAGCGTCGACAGAGGAGAATACGAGCAGTACTTC. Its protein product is CATSVDRGEYEQYF.

The CDR3 nucleotides read TGCAGCGTTGCATTTAGGGATGAAAAACTGTTTTTT. This codes for CSVAFRDEKLFF. The chain carries TRBV29-1 and TRBJ1-4; D is undetermined. The CDR3 sequence is 12 residues long. Per the germline V gene, CDR1 is SQVTM and CDR2 is ANQGSEA. The V end was cut by 4 bases, the J end by 6 bases, with 9 bases between.

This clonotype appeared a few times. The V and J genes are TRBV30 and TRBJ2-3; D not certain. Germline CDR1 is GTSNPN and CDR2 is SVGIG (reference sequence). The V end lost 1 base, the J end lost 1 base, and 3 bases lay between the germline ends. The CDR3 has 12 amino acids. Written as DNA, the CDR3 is TGTGCCTGGAGTGGGGGCACAGATACGCAGTATTTT. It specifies CAWSGGTDTQYF. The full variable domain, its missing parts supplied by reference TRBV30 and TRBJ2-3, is SQTIHQWPATLVQPVGSPLSLECTVEGTSNPNLYWYRQAAGRGLQLLFYSVGIGQISSEVPQNLSASRPQDRQFILSSKKLLLSDSGFYLCAWSGGTDTQYFGPGTRLTVL.

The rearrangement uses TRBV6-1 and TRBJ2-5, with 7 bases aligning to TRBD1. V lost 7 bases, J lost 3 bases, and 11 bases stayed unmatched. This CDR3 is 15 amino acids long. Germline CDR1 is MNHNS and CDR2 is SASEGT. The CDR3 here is CASTNLRGSEETQYF. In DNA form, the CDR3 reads TGTGCCAGCACTAACCTCAGGGGGTCGGAAGAGACCCAGTACTTC.

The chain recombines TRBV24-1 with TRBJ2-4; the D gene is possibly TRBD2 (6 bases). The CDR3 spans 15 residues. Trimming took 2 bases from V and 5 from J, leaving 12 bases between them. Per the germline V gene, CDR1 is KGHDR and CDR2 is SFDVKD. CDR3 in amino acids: CATSDCSGGQNIQYF. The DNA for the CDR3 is TGTGCCACCAGTGATTGTTCAGGAGGGCAAAACATTCAGTACTTC.

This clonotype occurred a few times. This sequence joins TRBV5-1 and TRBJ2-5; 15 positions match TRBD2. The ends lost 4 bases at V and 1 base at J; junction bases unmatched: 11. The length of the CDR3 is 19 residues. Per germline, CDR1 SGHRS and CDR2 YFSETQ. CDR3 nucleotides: TGCGCCAGCAGCGTCGGGACTAGCGGGGGGTCCCTCTTCCAAGAGACCCAGTACTTC. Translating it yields CASSVGTSGGSLFQETQYF.

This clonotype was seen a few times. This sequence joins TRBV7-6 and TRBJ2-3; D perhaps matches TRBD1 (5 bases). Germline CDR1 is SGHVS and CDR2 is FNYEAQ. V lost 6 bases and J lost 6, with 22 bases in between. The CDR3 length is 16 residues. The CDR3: CASSRATNRPSDTQYF. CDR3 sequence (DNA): TGTGCCAGCAGTCGGGCCACGAACAGGCCTTCGGATACGCAGTATTTT. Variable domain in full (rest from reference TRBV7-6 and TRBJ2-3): GAGVSQSPRYKVTKRGQDVALRCDPISGHVSLYWYRQALGQGPEFLTYFNYEAQQDKSGLPNDRFSAERPEGSISTLTIQRTEQRDSAMYRCASSRATNRPSDTQYFGPGTRLTVL.

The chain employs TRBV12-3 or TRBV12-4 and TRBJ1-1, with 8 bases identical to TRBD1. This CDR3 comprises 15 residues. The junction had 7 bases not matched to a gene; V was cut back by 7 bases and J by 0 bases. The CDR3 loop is CASNPSGGLNTEAFF. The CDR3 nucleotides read TGTGCCAGCAACCCCTCAGGGGGCTTGAACACTGAAGCTTTCTTT.

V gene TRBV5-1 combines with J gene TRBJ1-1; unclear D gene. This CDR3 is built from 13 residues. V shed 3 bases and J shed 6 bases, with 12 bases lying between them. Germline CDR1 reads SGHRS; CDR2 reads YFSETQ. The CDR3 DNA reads TGCGCCAGCAGCTACCAGACAACGGCTGAAGCTTTCTTT. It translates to CASSYQTTAEAFF.